One sample yielded the 5 T cell receptor beta chains listed below, sequenced in a study of OX40 agonist ivuxolimab in advanced cancers. Library creation used the immunoSEQ multiplex PCR assay. TCRdb retrieved this table from immuneACCESS and kept in-frame rearrangements only. Not all clones are present; in checked studies, unresolved V genes account for under half, and no reason is known for the remainder. The sample records approximately 100,000 clones, about 90% of which are singletons. The ten largest clones represent around 1.6% of the sample. Sequenced here: CD4+ or CD8+ T cells sorted from blood, sampled in a trial of the OX40 agonist ivuxolimab. All receptors come from an adult with an advanced solid tumor such as melanoma, head and neck, liver or kidney cancer.

The chain uses TRBV7-2 and TRBJ2-7; TRBD2 matches 7 bases. Germline V gene lookup returns CDR1 SGHTA and CDR2 FQGNSA. The V segment lost 3 bases and the J segment 6 bases; nucleotides outside the gene matches: 11. The CDR3 sequence is 15 residues long. CDR3 DNA: TGTGCCAGCAGCTTGGATCCCAGGGAGGGCGGCGAGCAGTACTTC. It is translated as CASSLDPREGGEQYF. The full variable domain, its missing parts supplied by reference TRBV7-2 and TRBJ2-7, is GAGVSQSPSNKVTEKGKDVELRCDPISGHTALYWYRQSLGQGLEFLIYFQGNSAPDKSGLPSDRFSAERTGGSVSTLTIQRTQQEDSAVYLCASSLDPREGGEQYFGPGTRLTVT.

This sequence joins TRBV28 and TRBJ2-7; D perhaps matches TRBD1 (6 bases). Germline CDR1 MDHEN, CDR2 SYDVKM. Trimming took 2 bases from V and 3 from J, leaving 20 bases between them. The CDR3 is 17 amino acids. CDR3 residues: CASSLRRRPRGDYEQYF. The CDR3 nucleotides are TGTGCCAGCAGTTTACGTCGCCGGCCCAGGGGAGACTACGAGCAGTACTTC.

V and J are TRBV18 and TRBJ2-7; 8 positions agree with TRBD1. Trimming removed 3 bases from V and 0 bases from J; junction bases left unmatched: 7. The CDR3 is made up of 16 amino acids. Germline values: CDR1 KGHSH, CDR2 LQKENI. CDR3 nucleotides: TGTGCCAGCTCACCCCAGGGGGCAGCGGCCTCCTACGAGCAGTACTTC. Translating it yields CASSPQGAAASYEQYF. The full variable domain, its missing parts supplied by reference TRBV18 and TRBJ2-7, is NAGVMQNPRHLVRRRGQEARLRCSPMKGHSHVYWYRQLPEEGLKFMVYLQKENIIDESGMPKERFSAEFPKEGPSILRIQQVVRGDSAAYFCASSPQGAAASYEQYFGPGTRLTVT.

The rearrangement joins TRBV11-1 to TRBJ1-4; weak D call: TRBD1 (5 bases). Germline V gene sequence: CDR1 SGHAT, CDR2 FQDESV (reference sequence). V was trimmed by 5 bases and J by 8 bases, leaving 15 bases between them. The length of the CDR3 is 14 residues. The CDR3 bases are TGTGCCAGCAGCCCCGGGACTGGAGGCGAAAAACTGTTTTTT. This gives the protein CASSPGTGGEKLFF.

The chain joins TRBV11-1 to TRBJ2-2; 10 bases are a match to TRBD2. The length of the CDR3 is 15 residues. The V gene's germline CDR1 is SGHAT and CDR2 FQDESV (reference sequence). Trimming cost V 1 base and J 5 bases; bases outside gene matches: 1. The CDR3 here is CASSLVAGGTGELFF. The CDR3 DNA is TGTGCCAGCAGCTTAGTAGCGGGAGGAACCGGGGAGCTGTTTTTT. The full variable domain, its missing parts supplied by reference TRBV11-1 and TRBJ2-2, is EAEVAQSPRYKITEKSQAVAFWCDPISGHATLYWYRQILGQGPELLVQFQDESVVDDSQLPKDRFSAERLKGVDSTLKIQPAELGDSAMYLCASSLVAGGTGELFFGEGSRLTVL.